These 19 T cell receptor beta chains share one sample of origin, sequenced in a study of human T cells and chemical hapten exposure. Time point specified: patch test 2, 6 weeks after DPC sensitization. Specified treatment: therapeutic diphenylcyclopropenone sensitization with weekly scalp DPC. TCRdb reprocessed the RACE reads via MiXCR and lists one record per CDR3 protein. The profile shows 140,000 or so distinct CDR3 sequences, 12% of them singletons. The material was whole blood, obtained in connection with sensitization to the hapten diphenylcyclopropenone (DPC). These receptors were collected from a woman between 45 and 65 years old with alopecia areata. Some clones in this sample may be carry-over from other donors' samples.

This clonotype was counted ten times or more. The chain is built from TRBV19 and TRBJ1-5; no clear D gene. The CDR3 is 13 amino acids. Germline V gives CDR1 LNHDA, CDR2 SQIVND (reference sequence). Trimming took off 2 bases at V and 5 bases at J, with 7 bases between the two ends. The DNA of the CDR3 is TGTGCCAGTAGTATATCCGGGTATCAGCCCCAGCATTTT. It yields the protein CASSISGYQPQHF.

This clonotype came up many times. The genes are TRBV7-9 and TRBJ1-2; D is ambiguous. Germline lookup yields CDR1 SEHNR and CDR2 FQNEAQ (reference sequence). The V end lost 6 bases, the J end lost 0 bases, and 11 bases lay between the germline ends. This CDR3 spans 14 amino acids. The CDR3 sequence: CASRGQEANYGYTF. The CDR3 coding sequence is TGTGCCAGCAGGGGTCAGGAGGCTAACTATGGCTACACCTTC. Using reference TRBV7-9 and TRBJ1-2 for the parts outside the CDR3, the full variable domain is DTGVSQNPRHKITKRGQNVTFRCDPISEHNRLYWYRQTLGQGPEFLTYFQNEAQLEKSRLLSDRFSAERPKGSFSTLEIQRTEQGDSAMYLCASRGQEANYGYTFGSGTRLTVV.

The chain combines TRBV20-1 with TRBJ1-2; no clear D gene. The CDR3 extends over 17 amino acids. The V end lost 2 bases, the J end lost 0 bases, and 19 bases lay between the germline ends. Looked up from germline, CDR1 is DFQATT and CDR2 is SNEGSKA (reference sequence). CDR3 sequence: CSARIGGSHPANYGYTF. As DNA, the CDR3 is TGCAGTGCTAGAATCGGAGGCAGCCACCCCGCTAACTATGGCTACACCTTC.

The chain carries TRBV19 and TRBJ2-7, with D possibly being TRBD2 (5 bases). V lost 1 base and J lost 2, with 12 bases in between. The germline gives CDR1 LNHDA, CDR2 SQIVND (reference sequence). There are 15 residues in the CDR3. CDR3 protein: CASSIGGGGPYEQYF. The CDR3 DNA is TGTGCCAGTAGTATAGGGGGTGGAGGTCCCTACGAGCAGTACTTC.

This clonotype was seen more than once but under ten times. The chain uses TRBV28 and TRBJ2-3; D ambiguous. The CDR3 totals 13 residues. Trimming removed 3 bases at V and 0 bases at J, with 4 bases between. CDR1 and CDR2 (germline): MDHEN, SYDVKM. CDR3 nucleotide sequence: TGTGCCAGCAGTTTCAGAAGCACAGATACGCAGTATTTT. Encoded protein: CASSFRSTDTQYF.

This clonotype was found a few times. V usage is TRBV7-8 and J usage is TRBJ2-2; 8 nucleotides align to TRBD2. Germline V gene sequence: CDR1 SGHVS, CDR2 FQNEAQ. With V trimmed by 5 bases and J by 5 bases, 7 bases remained unmatched. The CDR3 spans 15 residues. This chain's CDR3 is CASSPGGQGTGELFF. CDR3 coding DNA: TGTGCCAGCAGCCCGGGGGGGCAGGGAACCGGGGAGCTGTTTTTT.

In its sample, this clonotype was seen many times. V usage is TRBV20-1 and J usage is TRBJ2-3; D remains unclear. V was pared by 0 bases and J by 0 bases, with 10 bases between. In germline, CDR1 is DFQATT, CDR2 SNEGSKA (reference sequence). The CDR3 extends over 15 amino acids. The CDR3 DNA sequence: TGCAGTGCTAGAGATGCGCACGGAAGCACAGATACGCAGTATTTT. It specifies CSARDAHGSTDTQYF.

The chain joins TRBV29-1 to TRBJ2-3, with D possibly called TRBD1 or TRBD2 (5 bases each). The CDR3 length is 12 residues. The germline V and J ends were trimmed by 5 bases and 4 bases, with 10 bases remaining between them. The germline V gene has CDR1 SQVTM and CDR2 ANQGSEA. CDR3 sequence reads: CSVPQGPDTQYF. The CDR3 DNA reads as TGCAGCGTTCCCCAGGGACCAGATACGCAGTATTTT.

The chain links TRBV6-1 to TRBJ1-2; tentative D call: TRBD1 (6 bases). The germline CDR1 and CDR2 sequences are MNHNS and SASEGT. This CDR3 contains 15 residues. V lost 7 bases, J lost 0 bases, and 15 bases lay in between. The CDR3 sequence: CASNAGTSSNYGYTF. CDR3 nucleotide sequence: TGTGCCAGCAATGCCGGGACATCCTCTAACTATGGCTACACCTTC.

This clonotype has a count of ten or more. The chain couples TRBV18 to TRBJ2-1; TRBD2 matches at 16 bases. Germline assignment: CDR1 KGHSH and CDR2 LQKENI. The junction had 4 bases not matched to a gene; V was cut back by 3 bases and J by 5 bases. CDR3 length: 17 residues. The CDR3 DNA reads TGTGCCAGCTCACCTCCCGGGACTAGCGGGAGGGACAATGAGCAGTTCTTC. As protein: CASSPPGTSGRDNEQFF. The entire variable domain, with the rest obtained from reference TRBV18 and TRBJ2-1, is as follows: NAGVMQNPRHLVRRRGQEARLRCSPMKGHSHVYWYRQLPEEGLKFMVYLQKENIIDESGMPKERFSAEFPKEGPSILRIQQVVRGDSAAYFCASSPPGTSGRDNEQFFGPGTRLTVL.

This clonotype came up many times. This chain links TRBV28 with TRBJ1-2, with D possibly matching TRBD1 (5 bases). Trimming removed 8 bases at V and 4 bases at J, with 17 bases between. The CDR3 is made up of 14 amino acids. The germline gives CDR1 MDHEN, CDR2 SYDVKM. The CDR3 here is CASRTGTRSYGYTF. CDR3 in DNA: TGTGCCAGCCGGACCGGGACGCGAAGCTATGGCTACACCTTC.

This clonotype has a handful of counts. The chain carries TRBV11-2 and TRBJ1-4, with D hard to call. CDR1 is SGHAT and CDR2 is FQNNGV in the germline V gene. This CDR3 is built from 15 residues. V was pared by 5 bases and J by 0 bases, with 10 bases between. The DNA for the CDR3 is TGTGCCAGCAGCCTTCAGAGATCAACTAATGAAAAACTGTTTTTT. Protein product: CASSLQRSTNEKLFF. Combining the CDR3 with reference TRBV11-2 and TRBJ1-4 gives the whole variable domain EAGVAQSPRYKIIEKRQSVAFWCNPISGHATLYWYQQILGQGPKLLIQFQNNGVVDDSQLPKDRFSAERLKGVDSTLKIQPAKLEDSAVYLCASSLQRSTNEKLFFGSGTQLSVL.

In its sample, this clonotype was seen a few times. Germline is not matched at one junction end, which may reflect a read error. V is TRBV12-3 or TRBV12-4 and J is TRBJ2-1; TRBD2 matches at 10 bases. CDR3 length: 14 amino acids. In DNA form, the CDR3 reads TGTGCCAGCAGATTAGCGGGAGGAATAAATGAGCAGTTCTTC. This gives the protein CASRLAGGINEQFF.

This clonotype has only a few counts. The chain couples TRBV9 to TRBJ1-6, with D tentatively TRBD1 (5 bases). CDR1 and CDR2 from the germline V gene are SGDLS and YYNGEE. The CDR3 runs 15 residues. V lost 3 bases and J lost 7, with 14 bases in between. The CDR3 here is CASSGGTGVNSPLHF. CDR3 nucleotide sequence: TGTGCCAGCAGCGGCGGGACGGGTGTGAATTCACCCCTCCACTTT.

This clonotype was counted a few times. The chain recombines TRBV18 with TRBJ1-1; D perhaps matches TRBD1 (5 bases). CDR1 is KGHSH, CDR2 LQKENI, per germline. Trimming cost V 2 bases and J 4 bases, with 11 bases left between them. The CDR3 runs 14 residues. CDR3 in amino acids: CASSPIKGFTEAFF. In nucleotides, the CDR3 is TGTGCCAGCTCACCAATCAAGGGGTTCACTGAAGCTTTCTTT.

The CDR3 coding sequence is TGTGCCAGCAGCCAGCGGGACAGGGTGAGGACTGAAGCTTTCTTT. As protein: CASSQRDRVRTEAFF. The rearrangement links TRBV5-6 to TRBJ1-1; 9 bases line up with TRBD1. There are 15 residues in the CDR3. J gave up 5 bases and V 4 bases, and 9 bases lay outside the gene matches. Looked up from germline, CDR1 is SGHDT and CDR2 is YYEEEE.

This chain uses TRBV15 with TRBJ1-2; D unclear. The length of the CDR3 is 14 residues. Per the germline V gene, CDR1 is LNHNV and CDR2 is YYDKDF (reference sequence). Trimming pared 0 bases from V and 6 bases from J, leaving 11 bases between. The CDR3 DNA follows: TGTGCCACCAGCAGAGATACCACTGCCCATGGCTACACCTTC. This encodes CATSRDTTAHGYTF.

In its sample, this clonotype was seen many times. The J gene is TRBJ2-7, the V gene TRBV3-1, with TRBD1 matching 7 bases. CDR3 length: 13 amino acids. Germline-derived CDR1 and CDR2 are LGHDT and YNNKEL (reference sequence). J gave up 6 bases and V 6 bases, and 8 bases lay outside the gene matches. The DNA of the CDR3 is TGTGCCAGCAGGCAACAGGGGCGCGCCGAGCAGTACTTC. The encoded protein is CASRQQGRAEQYF.

The genes are TRBV19 and TRBJ1-1, with TRBD1 identical over 10 bases. There are 16 residues in the CDR3. The J segment lost 1 base and the V segment lost 6 bases, leaving 8 bases of the junction unmatched. The germline gives CDR1 LNHDA, CDR2 SQIVND (reference sequence). DNA for the CDR3: TGTGCCAGTAGAGCACGGACAGGGGGGGCGAACACTGAAGCTTTCTTT. Translating gives CASRARTGGANTEAFF.